One sample yielded the 15 T cell receptor beta chains listed below, sequenced in a study of vaccination effects on CD4 cells after COVID-19. Expansion with viral peptide pools was applied to antigen-specific CD4+ T cells by the ViraFEST assay prior to sequencing. Following a roughly eleven-day culture, CD4+ T cells were purified. Nucleocapsid antibodies stayed negative before and after vaccination, showing no earlier SARS-CoV-2 infection. The antigens these receptors bind are not known. The data were produced by immunoSEQ multiplex PCR, yet TCRdb's version contains in-frame clones alone and is incomplete. Among some 30,000 clones listed, 65% to 75% were seen once. This material consisted of CD4+ T cells from PBMCs cultured with SARS-CoV-2 spike peptides, taken before COVID-19 vaccination. These receptors were taken from a human donor who received a COVID-19 vaccine.

This sequence joins TRBV10-3 and TRBJ2-2; D is possibly TRBD1 or TRBD2 (5 bases each). Germline loops: CDR1 ENHRY, CDR2 SYGVKD. This CDR3 spans 14 amino acids. The V end lost 0 bases, the J end lost 5 bases, and 7 bases lay between the germline ends. This CDR3 reads CAISESRGTGELFF. CDR3 coding DNA: TGTGCCATCAGTGAGTCGAGGGGAACCGGGGAGCTGTTTTTT.

This chain links TRBV5-1 with TRBJ2-2, with a possible D match to TRBD1 (5 bases). The CDR3 runs to 15 residues. Germline V gene lookup returns CDR1 SGHRS and CDR2 YFSETQ. The V end was cut by 1 base, the J end by 6 bases, with 13 bases between. CDR3 residues: CASSLRVVGAGELFF. The CDR3 DNA follows: TGCGCCAGCAGCTTGAGGGTAGTAGGGGCCGGGGAGCTGTTTTTT.

This clone was seen only once. The rearrangement joins TRBV7-9 to TRBJ1-2; 8 bases match TRBD1. Germline values: CDR1 SEHNR, CDR2 FQNEAQ (reference sequence). V lost 4 bases to trimming and J lost 7 bases; unmatched junction nucleotides: 8. The CDR3 covers 14 residues. CDR3 coding DNA: TGTGCCAGCAGCTCCAACGACAGGGGCGGTGGCTACACCTTC. Residues: CASSSNDRGGGYTF.

As regards this clone: The junction departs from germline at one end; a sequencing error may be responsible. The gene calls are TRBV10-2 and TRBJ2-7; D may match TRBD1 or TRBD2 (6 bases each). CDR1 is WSHSY and CDR2 is SAAADI in the germline V gene. The length of the CDR3 is 14 residues. The CDR3 spells CASNEGGSFYEQYF. The CDR3, as DNA: TGCGCCAGCAATGAGGGGGGCTCCTTCTACGAGCAGTACTTC.

J is TRBJ2-6 and V is TRBV3-1 (or the pseudogene TRBV3-2); D is undetermined. Deletions cut 4 bases from V and 1 base from J, with 8 bases between. CDR3 length: 15 residues. The V gene's germline CDR1 is LGHDT and CDR2 YNNKEL (reference sequence). The CDR3 DNA reads as TGTGCCAGCAGCCTCGACCGATCTGGGGCCAACGTCCTGACTTTC. It codes for CASSLDRSGANVLTF.

This clone was seen once. V gene TRBV19 combines with J gene TRBJ2-3; 8 positions match TRBD2. Unmatched junction bases numbered 6, after V lost 9 bases and J lost 1 base. CDR1 LNHDA and CDR2 SQIVND come from the germline V gene (reference sequence). This CDR3 is 14 amino acids long. This CDR3 is CASSRGGGTDTQYF. The CDR3 nucleotides are TGTGCCAGCTCTCGGGGGGGTGGCACAGATACGCAGTATTTT.

V and J are TRBV14 and TRBJ1-5, with a possible D match to TRBD1 (6 bases). V lost 2 bases and J lost 2, with 19 bases in between. This CDR3 comprises 18 residues. Germline CDR1 and CDR2: SGHDN and FVKESK. CDR3 residues: CASSQTGRAHFGNQPQHF. The CDR3, as DNA: TGTGCCAGCAGCCAAACAGGGAGGGCTCATTTTGGCAATCAGCCCCAGCATTTT.

The chain carries TRBV5-1 and TRBJ2-1; 10 positions agree with TRBD2. Germline V gene sequence: CDR1 SGHRS, CDR2 YFSETQ. V shed 4 bases and J 10 bases; nucleotides not matched to a gene: 11. CDR3 size: 15 residues. CDR3 coding DNA: TGCGCCAGCAGCCCCGAGCGGGGGGGCTTAGGGGAGCAGTTCTTC. Translated: CASSPERGGLGEQFF.

The chain is built from TRBV15 and TRBJ1-2; TRBD1 aligns across 10 bases. With 5 bases clipped from V and 6 bases from J, the junction kept 15 bases outside the gene matches. Germline V gene data show CDR1 as LNHNV and CDR2 as YYDKDF (reference sequence). The CDR3 is made up of 17 amino acids. The CDR3 is CATSFRQGAYISNGYTF. CDR3 sequence (DNA): TGTGCCACCAGCTTTCGACAGGGGGCCTATATATCGAATGGCTACACCTTC.

The chain combines TRBV20-1 with TRBJ1-2, with TRBD1 as a possible D gene (6 bases). The V gene lost 6 bases and the J gene lost 8 bases, with 16 bases spanning the gap. The CDR3 consists of 12 residues. Germline CDR1 reads DFQATT; CDR2 reads SNEGSKA (reference sequence). In DNA form, the CDR3 reads TGCAGTGCGAGTAACAGGGTGGGGGGCTACACCTTC. Protein: CSASNRVGGYTF.

This clone came up a few times. The rearrangement links TRBV6-1 to TRBJ1-3, with D uncertain. This CDR3 is built from 15 residues. Per the germline V gene, CDR1 is MNHNS and CDR2 is SASEGT. V lost 3 bases and J 4 bases, leaving 13 bases between the germline ends. CDR3: CASSDGLWRGNTIYF. The CDR3 nucleotides read TGTGCCAGCAGTGACGGACTCTGGCGCGGAAACACCATATATTTT.

This clone was detected a few times. This likely reflects a read error, since a far larger clone is one base away. This chain uses TRBV5-4 with TRBJ2-2; no firm D call. The CDR3 extends over 14 amino acids. The V end lost 2 bases, the J end lost 2 bases, and 7 bases lay between the germline ends. Germline CDR1 reads SGHNT; CDR2 reads YYREEE (reference sequence). The CDR3 DNA is TGTGCCAGCAGCTTATGGGGTAACACCGGGGAGCTGTTTTTT. This encodes CASSLWGNTGELFF.

V and J are TRBV15 and TRBJ1-2; D may be TRBD1 (6 bases). CDR3 length equals 13 residues. Germline V lookup: CDR1 LNHNV, CDR2 YYDKDF (reference sequence). V dropped 5 bases and J dropped 6 bases, with 13 bases sitting between them. DNA for the CDR3: TGTGCCACCAGCCTCTACCAGGGGAATGGCTACACCTTC. Its translation: CATSLYQGNGYTF.

The chain uses TRBV4-1 and TRBJ2-3; D not certain. This CDR3 has 14 amino acids. Germline CDR1 MGHRA, CDR2 YSYEKL. V was shortened by 0 bases and J by 2 bases, with 6 bases between the two germline ends. CDR3 loop: CASSQELHTDTQYF. The CDR3 nucleotides are TGCGCCAGCAGCCAAGAACTCCACACAGATACGCAGTATTTT.

The chain has TRBV7-6 and TRBJ1-1; D remains unclear. The CDR3 totals 14 residues. V lost 1 base and J 0 bases, leaving 6 bases between the germline ends. The V gene's germline CDR1 is SGHVS and CDR2 FNYEAQ. CDR3 nucleotides: TGTGCCAGCAGCTTAGGCAGACTGAACACTGAAGCTTTCTTT. Amino acid sequence: CASSLGRLNTEAFF.